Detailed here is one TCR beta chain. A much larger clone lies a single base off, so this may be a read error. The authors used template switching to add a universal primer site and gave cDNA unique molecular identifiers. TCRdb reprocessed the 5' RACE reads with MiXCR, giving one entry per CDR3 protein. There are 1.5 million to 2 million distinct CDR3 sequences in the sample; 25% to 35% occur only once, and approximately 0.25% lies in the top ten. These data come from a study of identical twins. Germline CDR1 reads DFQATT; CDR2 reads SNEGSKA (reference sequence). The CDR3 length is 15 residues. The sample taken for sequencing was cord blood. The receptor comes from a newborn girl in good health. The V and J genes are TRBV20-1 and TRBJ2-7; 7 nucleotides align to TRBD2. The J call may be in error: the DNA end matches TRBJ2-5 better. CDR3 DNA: TGCAGTGCTAGAGATCCAGCGGGGTACCAAGAGACCCAGTACTTC. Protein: CSARDPAGYQETQYF.